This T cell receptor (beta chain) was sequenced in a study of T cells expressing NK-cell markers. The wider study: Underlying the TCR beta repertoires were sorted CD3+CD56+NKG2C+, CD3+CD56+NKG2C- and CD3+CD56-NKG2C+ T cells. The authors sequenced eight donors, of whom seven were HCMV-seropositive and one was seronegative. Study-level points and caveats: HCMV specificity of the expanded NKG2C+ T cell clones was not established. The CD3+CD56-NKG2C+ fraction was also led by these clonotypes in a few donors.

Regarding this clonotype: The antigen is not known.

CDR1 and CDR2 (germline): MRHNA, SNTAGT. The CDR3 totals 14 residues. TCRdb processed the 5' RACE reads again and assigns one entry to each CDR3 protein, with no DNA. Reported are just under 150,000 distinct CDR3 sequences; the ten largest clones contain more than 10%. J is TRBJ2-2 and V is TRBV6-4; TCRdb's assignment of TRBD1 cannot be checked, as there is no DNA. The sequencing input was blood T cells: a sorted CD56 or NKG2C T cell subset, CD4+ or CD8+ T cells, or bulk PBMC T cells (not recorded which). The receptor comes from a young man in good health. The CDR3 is CASSPGGGTGELFF.